This T cell receptor beta chain was documented in a study of cytomegalovirus exposure and HLA in healthy donors. Study-wide results and caveats: Information on immune exposure was restricted to one variable (CMV serostatus). Trimming of TCR beta V- and J-genes showed a link, identified in a later analysis, to a missense DCLRE1C variant.

A multiplex PCR was run with 60 Vbeta primers and 13 Jbeta primers. TCRdb keeps only in-frame clones here, not all; method: immunoSEQ multiplex PCR. The table has around 200,000 clones, roughly 85% seen once; the top ten hold 1.8%. The CDR3 has 14 residues. Trimming removed 0 bases from V and 6 bases from J; junction bases left unmatched: 0. Germline CDR1 reads SGHKS; CDR2 reads YYEKEE (reference sequence). On this clone: Its antigen is not identified. The sample holds other DNA sequences that translate to the same CDR3.

The receptor was isolated from a male donor in good health and CMV-seronegative. This chain joins TRBV5-5 and TRBJ1-5; 10 nucleotides agree with TRBD1. The sequenced sample was PBMCs. The CDR3, as DNA: TGTGCCAGCAGCTTGGGACAGGGGGCTCAGCCCCAGCATTTT. It is translated as CASSLGQGAQPQHF.